The entry that follows covers one T cell receptor beta chain sequence. Its antigen remains unknown. The CDR3 covers 13 residues. Germline CDR1 reads SGHTA; CDR2 reads FQGNSA. Trimming took off 8 bases at V and 8 bases at J, with 16 bases between the two ends. A second PCR, run for roughly 6 to 11 cycles, used a sample-barcoded 5' primer plus a J-beta primer mix. TCRdb used MiXCR to reprocess the 5' RACE reads, holding one entry per CDR3 protein. Among 700,000 to 950,000 distinct CDR3 sequences listed, around 46% were seen once. This record comes from a study of blood T cells in healthy people across ages. Notes on the study in general: Whereas aged donors had fewer naive CD4+ cells, long-lived donors had more of them and higher diversity. Since the PBMCs were unsorted, naive and antigen-experienced cells could not be conclusively compared.

The V call is TRBV7-2, the J call TRBJ1-5, with D tentatively TRBD1 (5 bases). The origin of this receptor is a woman in her fifties or sixties in good health. The sample was blood. The CDR3 region is CTSGGSPWEPQHF. The CDR3 DNA sequence: TGTACCAGCGGGGGGAGCCCCTGGGAGCCCCAGCATTTT.